This TCR beta chain was retrieved from a study of cytomegalovirus exposure and HLA in healthy donors. Notes on this clone: Antigen specificity is unknown.

The donors were part of the validation cohort of around 110 subjects. That cohort was separate from the first cohort, which comprised fewer than 800 subjects. Points from the study as a whole: According to a later analysis, TCR clusters from the first cohort tended to co-occur in the 120 or so validation repertoires.

The CDR3 consists of 19 residues. Germline CDR1 is LNHNV and CDR2 is YYDKDF (reference sequence). The ends were cut back, 0 bases at V and 7 bases at J, with 27 bases in the middle. Data came from immunoSEQ multiplex PCR; TCRdb stores just in-frame clones and leaves some out. The sample lists about 180,000 clones, about 85% seen once, with more than 15% in the top ten. V is TRBV15 and J is TRBJ1-2, with D unclear. This sequence was found in a man younger than 35 in good health and CMV-seropositive. Sample: PBMCs. The CDR3: CATSRDASPESGFLSGYTF. As DNA, the CDR3 is TGTGCCACCAGCAGAGATGCCTCCCCTGAGTCGGGGTTCCTAAGTGGCTACACCTTC. Combining the CDR3 with reference TRBV15 and TRBJ1-2 gives the whole variable domain DAMVIQNPRYQVTQFGKPVTLSCSQTLNHNVMYWYQQKSSQAPKLLFHYYDKDFNNEADTPDNFQSRRPNTSFCFLDIRSPGLGDTAMYLCATSRDASPESGFLSGYTFGSGTRLTVV.